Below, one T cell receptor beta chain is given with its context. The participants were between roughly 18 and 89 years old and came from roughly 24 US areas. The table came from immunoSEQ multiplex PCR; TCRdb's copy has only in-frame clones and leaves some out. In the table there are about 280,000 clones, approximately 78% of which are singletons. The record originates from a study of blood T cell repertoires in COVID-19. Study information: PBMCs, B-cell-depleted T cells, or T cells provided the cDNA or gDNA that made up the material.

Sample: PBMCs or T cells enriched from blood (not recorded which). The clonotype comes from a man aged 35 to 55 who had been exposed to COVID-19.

CDR3 in DNA: TGTGCCATCAGGAGACAGGGGGCAACTGGAAACACCATATATTTT. Protein product: CAIRRQGATGNTIYF. The J gene is TRBJ1-3, the V gene TRBV10-3, with 10 bases matching TRBD1. Germline V gene lookup returns CDR1 ENHRY and CDR2 SYGVKD. Unmatched junction bases numbered 4, after V lost 6 bases and J lost 2 bases. This CDR3 is 15 amino acids long.